This T cell receptor (beta chain) stems from a study of blood T cell repertoires in COVID-19. Across the study: Whether acute or convalescent, the COVID-19 samples came from the United States, Italy and Spain. The analysed material was cDNA or gDNA that came from T cells, B-cell-depleted T cells, or PBMCs.

Libraries were prepared by immunoSEQ multiplex PCR; TCRdb keeps only in-frame clonotypes and omits some of them. The sample includes 200,000 to 250,000 clones, almost 90% of them seen just once. The CDR3 extends over 16 amino acids. Germline V gene data show CDR1 as LGHDT and CDR2 as YNNKEL (reference sequence). V lost 1 base, J lost 8 bases, and 10 bases stayed unmatched. The sequence was collected from a woman aged 55-69 years with acute or convalescent COVID-19. Sequencing used peripheral blood. The J gene is TRBJ2-4, the V gene TRBV3-1 (or the pseudogene TRBV3-2), with 8 bases matching TRBD2. The CDR3 coding sequence is TGTGCCAGCAGCCAAGGGATTGGGACTAGTGTGTACATTCAGTACTTC. Its protein product is CASSQGIGTSVYIQYF.